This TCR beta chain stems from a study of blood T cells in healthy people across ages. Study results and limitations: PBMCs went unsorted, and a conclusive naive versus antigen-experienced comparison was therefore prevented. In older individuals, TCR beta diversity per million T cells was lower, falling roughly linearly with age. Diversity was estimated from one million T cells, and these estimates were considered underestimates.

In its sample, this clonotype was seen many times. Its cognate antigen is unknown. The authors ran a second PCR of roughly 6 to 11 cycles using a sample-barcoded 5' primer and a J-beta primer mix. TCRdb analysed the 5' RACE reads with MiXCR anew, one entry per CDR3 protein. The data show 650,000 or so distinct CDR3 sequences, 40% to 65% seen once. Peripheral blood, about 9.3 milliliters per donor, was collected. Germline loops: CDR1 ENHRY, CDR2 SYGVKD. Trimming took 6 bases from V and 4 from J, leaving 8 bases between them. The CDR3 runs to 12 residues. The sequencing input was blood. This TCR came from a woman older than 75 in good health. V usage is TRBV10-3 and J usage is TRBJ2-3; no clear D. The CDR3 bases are TGTGCCATCAGAAGGGATCCAGATACGCAGTATTTT. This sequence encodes CAIRRDPDTQYF.